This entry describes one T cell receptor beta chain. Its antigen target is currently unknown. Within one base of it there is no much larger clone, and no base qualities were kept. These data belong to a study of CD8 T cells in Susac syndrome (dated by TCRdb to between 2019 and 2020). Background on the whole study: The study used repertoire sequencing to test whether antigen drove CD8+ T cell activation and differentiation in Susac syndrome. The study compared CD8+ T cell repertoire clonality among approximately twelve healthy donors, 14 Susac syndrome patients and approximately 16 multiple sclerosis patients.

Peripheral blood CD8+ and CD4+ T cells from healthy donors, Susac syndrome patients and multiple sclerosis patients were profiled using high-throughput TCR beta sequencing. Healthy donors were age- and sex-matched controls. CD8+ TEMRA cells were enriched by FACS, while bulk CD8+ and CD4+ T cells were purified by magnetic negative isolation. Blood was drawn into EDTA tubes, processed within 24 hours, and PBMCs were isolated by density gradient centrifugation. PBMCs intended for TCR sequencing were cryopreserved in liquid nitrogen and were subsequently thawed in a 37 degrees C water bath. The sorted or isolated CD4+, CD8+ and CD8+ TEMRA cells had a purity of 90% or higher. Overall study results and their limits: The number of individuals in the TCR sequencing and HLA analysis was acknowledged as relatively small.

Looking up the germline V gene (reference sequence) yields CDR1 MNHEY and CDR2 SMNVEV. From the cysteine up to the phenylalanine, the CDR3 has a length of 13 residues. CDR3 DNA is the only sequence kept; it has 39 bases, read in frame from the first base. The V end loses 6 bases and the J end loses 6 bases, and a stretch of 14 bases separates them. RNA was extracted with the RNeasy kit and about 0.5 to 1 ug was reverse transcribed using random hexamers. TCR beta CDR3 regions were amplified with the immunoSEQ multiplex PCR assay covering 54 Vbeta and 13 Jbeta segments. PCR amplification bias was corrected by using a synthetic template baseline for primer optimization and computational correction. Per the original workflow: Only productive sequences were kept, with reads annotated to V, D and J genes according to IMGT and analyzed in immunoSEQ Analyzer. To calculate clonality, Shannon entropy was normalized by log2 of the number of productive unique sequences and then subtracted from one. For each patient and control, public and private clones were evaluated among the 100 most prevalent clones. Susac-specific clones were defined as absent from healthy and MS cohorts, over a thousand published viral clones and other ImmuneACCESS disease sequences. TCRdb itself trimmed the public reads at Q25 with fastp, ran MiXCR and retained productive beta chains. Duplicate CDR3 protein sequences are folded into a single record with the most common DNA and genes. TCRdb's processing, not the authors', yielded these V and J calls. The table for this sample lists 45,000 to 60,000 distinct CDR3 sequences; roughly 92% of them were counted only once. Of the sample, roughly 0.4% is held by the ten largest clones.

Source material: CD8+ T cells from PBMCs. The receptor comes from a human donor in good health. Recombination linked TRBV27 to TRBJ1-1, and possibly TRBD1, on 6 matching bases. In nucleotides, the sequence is TGTGCCAGCAGGCTCAGGGGAAGCGCTGAAGCTTTCTTT. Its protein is CASRLRGSAEAFF.